The present entry profiles one TCR beta chain with its context. This clonotype appeared many times. The antigen this receptor binds is unknown. The input lacks base qualities; no much larger clone sits a single base away. This entry is derived from a study of molecular identifiers for immune sequencing clone quantification (dated by TCRdb to 2016 to 2019). Study-level background: For a replicate experiment, the RNA from either around 20,000 or 100,000 naive CD8 T cells was divided into five aliquots, and four of those aliquots went on to sequencing. The study was a methods study using CD8 T cells to benchmark molecular-identifier clustering-based TCR repertoire sequencing (MIDCIRS) and TCR RNA copy counting.

Study-wide findings and limitations: The naive libraries included spiked-in Jurkat TCR RNA (about nine copies' worth), and this Jurkat TCR RNA is not part of the donor repertoire. Modeling indicated approximately 2.7 TCR RNA copies recovered per cell, compared with about 9.7 by digital PCR, which implies a capture efficiency of approximately 30%. In CMV-specific effector cells, clones with more than 20 RNA copies accounted for over 97% of molecules, whereas in naive cells such clones accounted for under 1%. Spiked-in Jurkat TCR RNA equal to a single cell's worth was reported to be detectable even within 1,200,000 naive CD8 T cells. Without barcode sub-clustering, chimeric consensus sequences inflated TCR diversity; chimeras reached as high as 47%. Highly expanded clone sizes could be underestimated because identical TCR molecules may share a barcode.

The protocol used for the library was PCR. TCRdb shows the sequencer as Illumina HiSeq 4000. Bulk TCR libraries were made following a previously described method, with the TCR primers given in Table S5. Total RNA was purified with the Qiagen AllPrep DNA/RNA kit. Before analysis, reads from multiple sequencing runs of the same library were pooled. The authors' analysis ran thus. Reads were retained only if an exact TCR constant sequence was present, and the retained reads were trimmed to 150 nt and grouped according to their 12-nt molecular barcodes. Reads within each barcode group were sub-clustered using a 15% Levenshtein threshold, and quality-weighted consensus sequences were constructed for each RNA molecule. Non-functional sequences were excluded, and lower-count sequences lying one edit away from another sequence were also excluded. Barcode sub-clusters with fewer than 20% of the maximum read count were removed, based on fitting two negative binomial distributions. The public reads were reanalyzed by TCRdb: fastp trimming at Q25, MiXCR alignment, in-frame beta chains only. Rows with a matching CDR3 protein are joined into one entry that keeps the most common DNA and genes. The V and J calls and clone size come from TCRdb's table, not from the authors' own analysis. The sample table holds more than 250,000 distinct CDR3 sequences, of which around a fifth were seen once. About 0.79% of the sample goes to the ten largest clones.

Libraries of naive CD8 T cells were built from anywhere between about 18,000 and 1,000,000 sorted cells, with 10%, 30% or 50% of the purified RNA used. Naive CD8 T cells, defined as CD8+CD4-CCR7+CD45RA+, were FACS-sorted into RLT Plus buffer on a BD FACSAria II. To test detection sensitivity, Jurkat RNA equivalent to more than 8 TCR copies was spiked into samples of about 18,000-1,000,000 naive CD8 T cells. Enrichment of CD8 T cells was performed with RosetteSep CD8+ T Cell Enrichment Cocktail and Ficoll-Paque, after which ACK red cell lysis was carried out. The germline V gene supplies CDR1 MNHEY and CDR2 SVGAGI. V is pruned by 2 bases and J by 2 bases, leaving 3 bases of the junction without a gene match. Inclusive of the bounding cysteine and phenylalanine, the CDR3 is 16 residues long. The CDR3 DNA has 48 bases and is translated from base 1.

The chain joins TRBV6-5 to TRBJ2-3, and TRBD2 aligns with 11 junction nucleotides. This TCR was recovered from a human donor in good health. Some libraries in this study had Jurkat cell RNA spiked in. Sequencing was carried out using naive CD8+ T cells from blood, with Jurkat cell RNA spiked in. In the paper's terms, the cell subset or site label means: FACS-sorted CD8+CD4-CCR7+CD45RA+ naive T cells. The DNA sequence follows: TGTGCCAGCAGTTACGCTAGCGGGGGGACCACAGATACGCAGTATTTT. Translation gives CASSYASGGTTDTQYF.